These 18 T cell receptor beta chains originate from one sample sequenced in a study of control samples from healthy donors and cancer patients. Clones were sequenced by immunoSEQ multiplex PCR, and TCRdb holds only the in-frame ones, with some missing. The sample lists around 93,000 clones, almost 90% occurring once. Sequencing input: blood. The receptor set was obtained from a man between 25 and 39 years old in good health.

The chain combines TRBV30 with TRBJ2-3; D unclear. Germline CDR1 is GTSNPN and CDR2 is SVGIG (reference sequence). Trimming left V 3 bases short and J 0 bases short, with 10 bases between. This CDR3 is built from 14 residues. CDR3 nucleotides: TGTGCCTGGAGGAGAGATGAGAGCACAGATACGCAGTATTTT. Protein product: CAWRRDESTDTQYF.

Details on this clone: Germline is not matched at one junction end, which may reflect a read error. In DNA form, the CDR3 reads TGCAGCGTTGATGGGGACAGGGGACAAGGGACCCAGTACTTC. Residues: CSVDGDRGQGTQYF. The J gene is TRBJ2-5, the V gene TRBV29-1; 10 bases are a match to TRBD1. The CDR3 extends over 14 amino acids. Germline V gene data show CDR1 as SQVTM and CDR2 as ANQGSEA.

This clone was picked up a small number of times. The CDR3 here is CSVEDDSNNEQFF. Written as DNA, the CDR3 is TGCAGCGTTGAAGACGACAGCAACAATGAGCAGTTCTTC. V usage is TRBV29-1 and J usage is TRBJ2-1; maybe TRBD1 (5 bases). V lost 0 bases, J lost 5 bases, and 8 bases lay in between. CDR1 is SQVTM, CDR2 ANQGSEA, per germline. The CDR3 length is 13 residues.

The chain employs TRBV3-1 (or the pseudogene TRBV3-2) and TRBJ2-5; no clear D. The CDR3 contains 14 residues. V was clipped by 3 bases and J by 1 base, with 9 bases between them. The germline gives CDR1 LGHDT, CDR2 YNNKEL (reference sequence). CDR3 DNA: TGTGCCAGCAGCCATAAAGGCGGCCAAGAGACCCAGTACTTC. Residues: CASSHKGGQETQYF.

The chain has TRBV19 and TRBJ1-2; D call uncertain. CDR1 is LNHDA and CDR2 is SQIVND in the germline V gene (reference sequence). CDR3 length: 11 residues. V lost 5 bases, J lost 2 bases, and 3 bases lay in between. The CDR3 DNA follows: TGTGCCAGTAGTGCAAACTATGGCTACACCTTC. It is translated as CASSANYGYTF.

V and J are TRBV18 and TRBJ2-5; 11 nucleotides align to TRBD2. The CDR3 covers 17 residues. The ends lost 5 bases at V and 4 bases at J; junction bases unmatched: 12. Germline V gene lookup returns CDR1 KGHSH and CDR2 LQKENI. CDR3 coding DNA: TGTGCCAGCTCAGTTAACTCGGGACTAGCGGCGTTAGAGACCCAGTACTTC. Protein: CASSVNSGLAALETQYF.

The chain couples TRBV18 to TRBJ2-3; TRBD1 aligns across 9 bases. CDR3 length: 16 residues. The V gene end was trimmed by 4 bases and the J gene end by 2 bases; junction bases not matched to a gene: 7. Per germline, CDR1 KGHSH and CDR2 LQKENI. CDR3 loop: CASSRDRVRNTDTQYF. The CDR3 nucleotides read TGTGCCAGCTCACGGGACAGGGTTCGGAACACAGATACGCAGTATTTT.

With regard to this clone: At one of its ends the junction is not consistent with the germline gene, which may arise from a read error. The chain links TRBV24-1 to TRBJ1-1, with D possibly matching TRBD1 (5 bases). This CDR3 is built from 9 residues. The germline CDR1 and CDR2 sequences are KGHDR and SFDVKD. The DNA of the CDR3 is TGTGCCACCTATGACTGGGGGGTCTTT. This codes for CATYDWGVF.

The V gene is TRBV7-2, the J gene TRBJ1-2; no firm D call. Germline loops: CDR1 SGHTA, CDR2 FQGNSA. This CDR3 region has 13 residues. The germline V and J ends were trimmed by 1 base and 3 bases, with 6 bases remaining between them. The chain's CDR3 is CASSLGLDYGYTF. The CDR3 bases are TGTGCCAGCAGCTTAGGGTTGGACTATGGCTACACCTTC.

This chain connects TRBV27 to TRBJ2-1; unclear D gene. From germline, CDR1 is MNHEY and CDR2 SMNVEV (reference sequence). V lost 7 bases and J lost 4, with 14 bases in between. CDR3 length: 14 residues. The CDR3 protein is CASTIRATYNEQFF. The CDR3 region has the DNA TGTGCCAGCACCATAAGGGCTACATACAATGAGCAGTTCTTC.

The chain employs TRBV30 and TRBJ1-2; D gene unclear. The CDR3 extends over 11 amino acids. The V end was cut by 5 bases, the J end by 5 bases, with 9 bases between. The germline V gene has CDR1 GTSNPN and CDR2 SVGIG (reference sequence). DNA of the CDR3: TGTGCCTGGGGACCGAGTTATGGCTACACCTTC. Residues: CAWGPSYGYTF.

The V call is TRBV7-9, the J call TRBJ1-2; the D is unclear. The CDR3 is 14 residues long. In germline, CDR1 is SEHNR, CDR2 FQNEAQ (reference sequence). Trimming took 1 base from V and 7 from J, leaving 13 bases between them. CDR3 protein: CASSLEEGLGGYTF. Written as DNA, the CDR3 is TGTGCCAGCAGCTTAGAGGAGGGTTTGGGTGGCTACACCTTC.

The chain is built from TRBV6-2 or TRBV6-3 and TRBJ1-1; no reliable D call. The CDR3 is 12 amino acids. Per germline, CDR1 MNHEY and CDR2 SVGEGT. Trimming removed 5 bases at V and 11 bases at J, with 15 bases between. The CDR3 is CASSPGPGRAFF. CDR3 coding DNA: TGTGCCAGCAGTCCCGGCCCCGGAAGGGCTTTCTTT.

This chain connects TRBV30 to TRBJ2-7; tentative D call: TRBD1 (6 bases). V was clipped by 0 bases and J by 2 bases, with 11 bases between them. Germline V gene lookup returns CDR1 GTSNPN and CDR2 SVGIG (reference sequence). The CDR3 totals 14 residues. The CDR3 nucleotides read TGTGCCTGGAGTGTATCGGCAGGGGCCTACGAGCAGTACTTC. It translates to CAWSVSAGAYEQYF.

The chain uses TRBV27 and TRBJ2-7, with 9 positions matching TRBD2. Trimming took 5 bases from V and 4 from J; bases not matched to a gene: 12. CDR3 length equals 16 residues. Per germline, CDR1 MNHEY and CDR2 SMNVEV (reference sequence). The CDR3 loop reads CASSRPLGGRAYEQYF. CDR3 DNA: TGTGCCAGCAGTAGACCCCTGGGCGGGAGGGCGTACGAGCAGTACTTC.

The gene calls are TRBV6-5 and TRBJ2-7; D uncertain. This CDR3 has 11 amino acids. V was pared by 6 bases and J by 3 bases, with 6 bases between. Germline-derived CDR1 and CDR2 are MNHEY and SVGAGI. The CDR3 sequence: CASRLSYEQYF. The CDR3 bases are TGTGCCAGCAGACTAAGCTACGAGCAGTACTTC.

This chain links TRBV7-2 with TRBJ1-1; a weak D match, TRBD1 (5 bases). The CDR3 runs to 15 residues. Per the germline V gene, CDR1 is SGHTA and CDR2 is FQGNSA. Trimming left V 5 bases short and J 3 bases short, with 16 bases between. The CDR3 DNA sequence: TGTGCCAGCAGCAGCAGGGAGGTTTTCGACACTGAAGCTTTCTTT. Its translation is CASSSREVFDTEAFF.

This clone was seen just once. The rearrangement uses TRBV28 and TRBJ1-4; 7 nucleotides agree with TRBD1. The CDR3 runs to 15 residues. Per germline, CDR1 MDHEN and CDR2 SYDVKM. V was pared by 8 bases and J by 7 bases, with 13 bases of the junction left unmatched. The CDR3 DNA reads as TGTGCCAGCCGACCCTGGGGACAGACTGGTGAAAAACTGTTTTTT. It encodes CASRPWGQTGEKLFF.